This is a list of T cell receptor beta chains from one sample in a study of blood T cell repertoires in COVID-19. The method was immunoSEQ multiplex PCR; TCRdb's version includes in-frame clones alone and lacks a portion of them. The sample holds about 160,000 clones, 85% to 95% seen once. Sequencing used peripheral blood. The receptors were sampled from a man between 50 and 59 years old with acute or convalescent COVID-19. Both conserved end residues are part of each CDR3. Each record gives: V gene, J gene, D gene, clone size, CDR3 protein, CDR3 DNA. A D gene is named only where the DNA matches it firmly. Clone size is not always given. Where it is, it says once, few, many or a class for expanded clones.

TRBV7-3	TRBJ1-1	-	-	CASSLQAPPTEAFF	TGTGCCAGCAGCTTACAAGCCCCCCCCACTGAAGCTTTCTTT
TRBV4-1	TRBJ2-7	TRBD1	once	CASSPGTGDYEQYF	TGCGCCAGCAGCCCCGGGACAGGGGACTACGAGCAGTACTTC
TRBV19	TRBJ1-2	TRBD1	-	CASRSRGIYGYTF	TGTGCCAGTAGGTCCAGGGGGATCTATGGCTACACCTTC
TRBV7-8	TRBJ1-6	-	-	CASSFGQTYNSPLHF	TGTGCCAGCAGCTTCGGACAGACCTATAATTCACCCCTCCACTTT
TRBV7-8	TRBJ1-6	-	-	CASSLQTYNSPLHF	TGTGCCAGCAGCTTACAGACCTATAATTCACCCCTCCACTTT
TRBV3-1/TRBV3-2	TRBJ2-7	TRBD2	-	CASSHTGTSGSGGYEQYF	TGTGCCAGCAGCCACACCGGGACTAGCGGGAGCGGTGGCTACGAGCAGTACTTC
TRBV7-3	TRBJ2-1	-	-	CASSLRLNNEQFF	TGTGCCAGCAGCTTACGACTAAACAATGAGCAGTTCTTC
TRBV5-1	TRBJ2-7	TRBD1	-	CASSLPGTGGNYEQYF	TGCGCCAGCAGCTTACCCGGGACAGGGGGTAATTACGAGCAGTACTTC
TRBV6-2/TRBV6-3	TRBJ1-5	-	-	CASSYFAGANQPQHF	TGTGCCAGCAGTTACTTCGCAGGGGCGAATCAGCCCCAGCATTTT
TRBV6-4	TRBJ2-6	TRBD1	-	CASSPTGSAGANVLTF	TGTGCCAGCAGTCCGACAGGGAGTGCTGGGGCCAACGTCCTGACTTTC
TRBV6-5	TRBJ1-5	-	-	CASSPLVGGNQPQHF	TGTGCCAGCAGTCCCCTCGTTGGAGGCAATCAGCCCCAGCATTTT
TRBV6-4	TRBJ1-2	-	-	CASSLIGGYGYTF	TGTGCCAGCAGTCTAATCGGCGGCTATGGCTACACCTTC
TRBV29-1	TRBJ1-2	-	-	CSVVQANGYTF	TGCAGCGTTGTGCAGGCGAATGGCTACACCTTC
TRBV20-1	TRBJ1-5	-	-	CSASIGLSNQPQHF	TGCAGTGCTAGTATCGGTCTGAGCAATCAGCCCCAGCATTTT
TRBV28	TRBJ2-1	TRBD2	-	CASRPPGLAGYNEQFF	TGTGCCAGCAGGCCCCCTGGACTAGCGGGATACAATGAGCAGTTCTTC
TRBV7-3	TRBJ2-2	TRBD1	-	CASSRTGGTGELFF	TGTGCCAGCAGCCGGACAGGGGGCACCGGGGAGCTGTTTTTT
TRBV28	TRBJ1-2	TRBD1	-	CASSLSEAGGYGYTF	TGTGCCAGCAGTTTAAGCGAGGCAGGGGGGTATGGCTACACCTTC
TRBV19	TRBJ2-3	TRBD2	-	CASSRGTSGRAGDTQYF	TGTGCCAGTAGTAGAGGGACTAGCGGGAGGGCCGGAGATACGCAGTATTTT
TRBV9	TRBJ1-1	-	-	CASSAGVNTEAFF	TGTGCCAGCAGCGCCGGGGTGAACACTGAAGCTTTCTTT
TRBV21-1	TRBJ2-5	-	-	CASSKNGRGRAMKYQETQYF	TGTGCCAGCAGCAAAAACGGCAGGGGCCGAGCCATGAAGTACCAAGAGACCCAGTACTTC
TRBV24-1	TRBJ1-3	TRBD1	once	CATSRQGENTIYF	TGTGCCACCTCACGACAGGGGGAAAACACCATATATTTT
TRBV2	TRBJ2-1	-	-	CASTDQGSYNEQFF	TGTGCCAGCACCGACCAGGGGTCCTACAATGAGCAGTTCTTC
TRBV5-5	TRBJ2-7	TRBD1	-	CASSTGQASGARYEQYF	TGTGCCAGCAGCACGGGACAGGCGTCGGGAGCCCGCTACGAGCAGTACTTC
TRBV30	TRBJ1-5	-	-	CAWVPQGSPNQPQHF	TGTGCCTGGGTCCCCCAGGGTAGCCCCAATCAGCCCCAGCATTTT
TRBV24-1	TRBJ2-1	TRBD1	-	CATSDTTGANSYNEQFF	TGTGCCACCAGTGATACTACAGGGGCCAACTCCTACAATGAGCAGTTCTTC
TRBV6-1	TRBJ1-1	TRBD1	-	CASSESGTGEATEAFF	TGTGCCAGCAGTGAGTCAGGGACAGGGGAAGCTACTGAAGCTTTCTTT
TRBV7-9	TRBJ2-1	TRBD2	-	CASSLSGNSYNEQFF	TGTGCCAGCAGCTTAAGCGGGAACTCCTACAATGAGCAGTTCTTC
TRBV19	TRBJ2-3	TRBD1	-	CASSIARTGGPDTQYF	TGTGCCAGTAGTATAGCCCGGACAGGGGGCCCAGATACGCAGTATTTT
TRBV3-1/TRBV3-2	TRBJ1-5	-	-	CASSPRGQPQHF	TGTGCCAGCAGCCCCAGGGGACAGCCCCAGCATTTT
TRBV7-9	TRBJ1-1	TRBD1	-	CASSPPGQGEAFF	TGTGCCAGCAGCCCACCCGGACAGGGCGAAGCTTTCTTT
TRBV28	TRBJ2-7	TRBD2	-	CASSPAGGPYEQYF	TGTGCCAGCAGTCCTGCGGGAGGGCCCTACGAGCAGTACTTC
TRBV9	TRBJ2-3	TRBD2	-	CASSVGTSHSTDTQYF	TGTGCCAGCAGCGTAGGGACTAGCCATAGCACAGATACGCAGTATTTT
TRBV4-1	TRBJ1-1	-	-	CASSQFSGIMNTEAFF	TGCGCCAGCAGCCAATTCTCGGGTATCATGAACACTGAAGCTTTCTTT
TRBV27	TRBJ2-1	TRBD2	-	CASSPTRTRGNEQFF	TGTGCCAGCAGTCCTACAAGGACTAGAGGGAATGAGCAGTTCTTC
TRBV9	TRBJ2-1	-	-	CASSVQGTDNEQFF	TGTGCCAGCAGCGTCCAGGGGACCGACAATGAGCAGTTCTTC
TRBV27	TRBJ1-2	-	-	CASSPSPDYYGYTF	TGTGCCAGCAGCCCGAGCCCCGACTACTATGGCTACACCTTC
TRBV3-1/TRBV3-2	TRBJ1-2	TRBD1	-	CASRSTGADYGYTF	TGTGCCAGCAGATCGACAGGGGCGGACTATGGCTACACCTTC